The present T cell receptor (beta chain) was sequenced within a study of Ad26.COV2.S vaccination and SARS-CoV-2 variants. Regarding this clone: The antigen remains undetermined.

Documented treatment: around 19 received Ad26.COV2.S at low or high dose, single or two shots; roughly five received placebo; per-sample allocation not given. Sampling happened 63 days after the first vaccine or placebo injection. Study outcomes and limitations: Responses of T cells in total may have been underestimated by the TCR breadth and depth analyses.

Produced via immunoSEQ multiplex PCR; TCRdb's table is partial and in-frame only. The table has about 460,000 clones, about 89% seen once. V was clipped by 2 bases and J by 0 bases, with 11 bases between them. CDR3 length: 16 residues. Looked up from germline, CDR1 is KGHSH and CDR2 is LQKENI. The starting material was peripheral blood, obtained in a trial of Ad26.COV2.S vaccine versus placebo. V usage is TRBV18 and J usage is TRBJ1-3; D gene uncertain. The source is a person aged 18 to 59 who received the Ad26.COV2.S COVID-19 vaccine or a placebo. The CDR3 protein is CASSPMRISSGNTIYF. The CDR3 region has the DNA TGTGCCAGCTCACCAATGAGAATAAGCTCTGGAAACACCATATATTTT.